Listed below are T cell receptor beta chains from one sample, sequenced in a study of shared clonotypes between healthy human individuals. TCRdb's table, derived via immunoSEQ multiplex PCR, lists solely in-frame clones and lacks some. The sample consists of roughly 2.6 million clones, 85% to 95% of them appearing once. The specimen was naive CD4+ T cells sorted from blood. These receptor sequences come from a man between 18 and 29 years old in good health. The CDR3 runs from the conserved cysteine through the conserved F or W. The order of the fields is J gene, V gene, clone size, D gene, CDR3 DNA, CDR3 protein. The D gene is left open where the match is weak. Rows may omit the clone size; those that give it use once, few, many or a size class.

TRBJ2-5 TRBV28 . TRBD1 TGTGCCAGCACGGGGGCAGGGGGCCCAGAGACCCAGTACTTC CASTGAGGPETQYF
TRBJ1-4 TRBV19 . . TGTGCCAGTAGAGGCGGGGGGGGCGAAAAACTGTTTTTT CASRGGGGEKLFF
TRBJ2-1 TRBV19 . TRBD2 TGTGCCAGTAGTATAGGAGGGCTAGCGGGGCGGGATGAGCAGTTCTTC CASSIGGLAGRDEQFF
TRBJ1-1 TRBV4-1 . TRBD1 TGCGCCAGCAGCCTTTCATCGACAGGGGCGTTCACTGAAGCTTTCTTT CASSLSSTGAFTEAFF
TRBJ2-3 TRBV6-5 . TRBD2 TGTGCCAGCAGTCATAGCGGGGGGCGCACAGATACGCAGTATTTT CASSHSGGRTDTQYF
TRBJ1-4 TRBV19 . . TGTGCCAGTAGTATGAACTTTGCAACTAATGAAAAACTGTTTTTT CASSMNFATNEKLFF
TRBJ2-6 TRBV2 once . TGTGCCAGCGGAGGGGATGGGGCCAACGTCCTGACTTTC CASGGDGANVLTF
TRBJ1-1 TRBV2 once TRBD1 TGTGCCAGCAAGACGGATAACAGGGGCCCTGAAGCTTTCTTT CASKTDNRGPEAFF
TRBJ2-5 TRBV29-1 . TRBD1 TGCAGCGTATTGACAGGGATCCCAGAGACCCAGTACTTC CSVLTGIPETQYF
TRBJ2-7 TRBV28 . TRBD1 TGTGCCAGCACCCTGGGAGGGACAGGGCCTCTAGGGCAGTACTTC CASTLGGTGPLGQYF
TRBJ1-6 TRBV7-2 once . TGTGCCAGCAGCTTCAATCAACGCTATAATTCACCCCTCCACTTT CASSFNQRYNSPLHF
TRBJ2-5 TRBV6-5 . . TGTGCCAGCAGTCCCTCGTCGACTGGGACCCAGTACTTC CASSPSSTGTQYF
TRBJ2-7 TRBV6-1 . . TGTGCCAGCAGTGACAGGTACGAGCAGTACTTC CASSDRYEQYF
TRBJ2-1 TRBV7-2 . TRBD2 TGTGCCAGCAGCTCACGACTAGCGGGAAACCATGAGCAGTTCTTC CASSSRLAGNHEQFF
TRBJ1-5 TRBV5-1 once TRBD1 TGCGCCAGCAGCTTGGAGGGACAGTCGAATCAGCCCCAGCATTTT CASSLEGQSNQPQHF